A selection of T cell receptor beta chains follows, all from one sample in a study of cytomegalovirus exposure and HLA in healthy donors. The protocol was immunoSEQ multiplex PCR, while the TCRdb copy is restricted to in-frame clones and leaves out a portion. The sample has around 56,000 clones, roughly 87% seen once. Sequencing was carried out using PBMCs. Source of these receptors: a woman aged 18-29 years in good health and CMV-seronegative. Both conserved end residues are part of each CDR3.

v_gene: TRBV6-5
CDR3aa: CASTRTGRNTEAFF

v_gene: TRBV29-1
CDR3aa: CSVVASGSWDTQYF

v_gene: TRBV5-1
CDR3aa: CASSPGLDSYNEQFF

v_gene: TRBV5-1
CDR3aa: CASSPGQGGTEAFF

v_gene: TRBV18
CDR3aa: CASSDGVNTEAFF

v_gene: TRBV10-1
CDR3aa: CASSEVVHEQYF

v_gene: TRBV15
CDR3aa: CATSSSAGTGDEQFF

v_gene: TRBV12-5
CDR3aa: CASGPTGAEAFF

v_gene: TRBV7-6
CDR3aa: CASSLGGDSVSYEQYF

v_gene: TRBV4-3
CDR3aa: CASSLYQAPTYEQYF

v_gene: TRBV4-1
CDR3aa: CASSQVDLVVHNEQFF

v_gene: TRBV29-1
CDR3aa: CSVPGQGNTEAFF

v_gene: TRBV11-1
CDR3aa: CASSLGAGELFF

v_gene: TRBV19
CDR3aa: CASSMGGAGELFF

v_gene: TRBV5-1
CDR3aa: CASSLAAQGASEQYF

v_gene: TRBV6-1
CDR3aa: CASRDYGRNTEAFF

v_gene: TRBV27
CDR3aa: CASSAGTSETREQFF

v_gene: TRBV30
CDR3aa: CAWSAGQGWRELYNEQFF

v_gene: TRBV9
CDR3aa: CASNREESTDTQYF

v_gene: TRBV18
CDR3aa: CASTTGLRNYGYTF

v_gene: TRBV6-6
CDR3aa: CASSPGQTVGNTIYF

v_gene: TRBV6-5
CDR3aa: CASRGLAKTQYF

v_gene: TRBV7-8
CDR3aa: CASSSRDRRRNTEAFF

v_gene: TRBV6-5
CDR3aa: CATARGLTGELFF

v_gene: TRBV4-1
CDR3aa: CASSQNLAGPWYEQYF

v_gene: TRBV5-4
CDR3aa: CASSFDQGFAYEQYF